This T cell receptor (beta chain) comes out of a study of early stage breast cancer tumors. The protocol was immunoSEQ multiplex PCR, while the TCRdb copy is restricted to in-frame clones and leaves out a portion. Here the sample spans over 3,500 clones, roughly 64% being singletons. Trimming removed 2 bases from V and 6 bases from J, with 20 bases in between. The CDR3 sequence is 16 residues long. Germline lookup yields CDR1 MNHNS and CDR2 SASEGT. The rearrangement uses TRBV6-1 and TRBJ2-7; perhaps TRBD2 as D (6 bases). The TCR sequence derives from a person aged 35-55 years with breast cancer. Material: breast tumor tissue. Here the CDR3 reads CASSESGTRVLSEQYF. Here the CDR3 DNA reads TGTGCCAGCAGTGAAAGTGGGACTCGGGTGCTTTCCGAGCAGTACTTC.